Listed below are T cell receptor beta chains from one sample, sequenced in a study of control samples from healthy donors and cancer patients. Generated by immunoSEQ multiplex PCR, the TCRdb table keeps only in-frame clones and is missing some. This sample carries approximately 92,000 clones, 80% to 95% of them seen once, and the ten largest clones take around 1.5%. Sequenced material: blood. Receptors were obtained from a woman in her twenties or thirties in good health. Both conserved end residues are part of each CDR3.

V,CDR3
TRBV5-1,CASSNAGGSTDTQYF
TRBV25-1,CASSEGGTGNQETQYF
TRBV7-6,CASSPSQGLVEYEQYF
TRBV20-1,CSASHVTRGFREQFF
TRBV28,CASSLATRAKGGYTF
TRBV27,CASRARGREATGELFF
TRBV3-1/TRBV3-2,CASSQGENTEAFF
TRBV19,CASGTPNYNEQFF
TRBV18,CASSSMKSTDTQYF
TRBV6-2/TRBV6-3,CASSYEGYTEAFF
TRBV5-1,CASSLAAQVHSGANVLTF
TRBV28,CASHGQVPEAFF
TRBV5-6,CASSPGQYGYTF
TRBV5-1,CASSPQRGDSYEQYF
TRBV18,CASSTGVDEKLFF
TRBV5-6,CASSLVGGRNTEAFF
TRBV7-3,CASSLTAGYEQYF
TRBV4-1,CASSQVDRTGSTEAFF
TRBV21-1,CASSPPPRSQETQYF
TRBV19,CASSTPQAEAFF
TRBV4-2,CASSQDNQAVPNSPLHF
TRBV6-5,CASSYDGHEQYF
TRBV7-2,CASSAGLAGFTGELFF
TRBV2,CASSRTGVGEKLFF
TRBV28,CASSPTTGTGYTDTQYF
TRBV19,CASSIDRDRGGGSNQPQHF
TRBV3-1/TRBV3-2,CASSLASSGNTIYF
TRBV4-1,CASSPMRLAYEQYF
TRBV3-1/TRBV3-2,CASSQGIAGGYNEQFF
TRBV5-6,CASSLQGFYGYTF
TRBV28,CASSGGTSLYEQYF
TRBV4-1,CASSQDRGAITEAFF
TRBV7-6,CASSLETHTEAFF
TRBV27,CASSLGSPLSTEAFF
TRBV6-5,CASSPGASTLQAFF
TRBV3-1/TRBV3-2,CASSQVERGGLDTQYF
TRBV4-1,CASSQDTFDRGHFNEQFF
TRBV11-2,CASSPDTLTDTQYF
TRBV6-5,CASTNGDTYNEQFF
TRBV2,CASRTGARNQPQHF
TRBV2,CASRTGLPITDTQYF
TRBV12-3/TRBV12-4,CASSSGRIEAFF
TRBV27,CASSLTRSGTDTQYF
TRBV6-2/TRBV6-3,CASSYGVGFNYGYTF
TRBV9,CASGRGKKAIEQFF